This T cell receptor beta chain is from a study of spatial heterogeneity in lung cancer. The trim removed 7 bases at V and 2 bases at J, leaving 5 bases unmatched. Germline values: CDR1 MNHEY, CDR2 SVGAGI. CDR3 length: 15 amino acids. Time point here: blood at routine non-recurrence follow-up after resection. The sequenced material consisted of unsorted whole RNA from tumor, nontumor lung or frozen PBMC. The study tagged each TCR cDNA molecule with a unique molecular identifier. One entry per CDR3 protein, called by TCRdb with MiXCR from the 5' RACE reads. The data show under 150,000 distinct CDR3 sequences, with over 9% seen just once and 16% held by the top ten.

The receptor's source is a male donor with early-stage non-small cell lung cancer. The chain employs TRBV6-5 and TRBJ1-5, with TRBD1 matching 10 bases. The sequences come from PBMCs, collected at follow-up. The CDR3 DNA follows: TGTGCCAGCAAACCCGGGACAGGGGGCAATCAGCCCCAGCATTTT. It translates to CASKPGTGGNQPQHF.